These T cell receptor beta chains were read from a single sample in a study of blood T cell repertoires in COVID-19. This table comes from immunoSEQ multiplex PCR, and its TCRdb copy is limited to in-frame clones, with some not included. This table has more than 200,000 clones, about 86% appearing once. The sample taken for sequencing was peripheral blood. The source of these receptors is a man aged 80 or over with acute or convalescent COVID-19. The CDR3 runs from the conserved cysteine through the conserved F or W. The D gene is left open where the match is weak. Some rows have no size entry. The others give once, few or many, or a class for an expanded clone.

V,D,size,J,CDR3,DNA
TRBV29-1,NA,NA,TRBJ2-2,CSVEGENTGELFF,TGCAGCGTTGAGGGCGAGAACACCGGGGAGCTGTTTTTT
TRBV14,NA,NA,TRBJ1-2,CASSSMRETNYGYTF,TGTGCCAGCAGCTCAATGCGGGAAACCAACTATGGCTACACCTTC
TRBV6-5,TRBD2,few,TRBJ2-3,CASSWTSGGAQDTQYF,TGTGCCAGCAGTTGGACTAGCGGGGGGGCCCAGGATACGCAGTATTTT
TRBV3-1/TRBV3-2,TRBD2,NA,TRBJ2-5,CASSPTSGRPGETQYF,TGTGCCAGCAGTCCGACTAGCGGGAGGCCGGGAGAGACCCAGTACTTC
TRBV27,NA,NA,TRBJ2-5,CASSLASRMPRETQYF,TGTGCCAGCAGTTTAGCTTCACGAATGCCGAGGGAGACCCAGTACTTC
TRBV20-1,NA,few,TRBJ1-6,CSASTTPGRVSPLHF,TGCAGTGCTAGTACCACCCCAGGGAGGGTCTCACCCCTCCACTTT
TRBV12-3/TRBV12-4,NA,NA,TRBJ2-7,CASSFSYEQYF,TGTGCCAGCAGTTTCAGCTACGAGCAGTACTTC
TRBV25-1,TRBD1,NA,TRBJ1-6,CASSQGQYNSPLHF,TGTGCCAGCAGTCAGGGACAGTATAATTCACCCCTCCACTTT
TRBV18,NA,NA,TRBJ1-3,CASSPVTGTRDTIYF,TGTGCCAGCTCACCAGTTACAGGGACCCGGGACACCATATATTTT
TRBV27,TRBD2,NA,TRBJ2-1,CASSSETSGRYEQFF,TGTGCCAGCAGTTCGGAGACTAGCGGGAGATATGAGCAGTTCTTC
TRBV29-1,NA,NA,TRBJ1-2,CSVTTGRESYGYTF,TGCAGCGTTACCACGGGCAGGGAATCTTATGGCTACACCTTC
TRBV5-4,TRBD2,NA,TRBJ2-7,CASSPGGGFSYEQYF,TGTGCCAGCAGCCCGGGGGGGGGATTCTCCTACGAGCAGTACTTC
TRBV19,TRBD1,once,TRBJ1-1,CASSSGQTTEAFF,TGTGCCAGTAGCTCGGGACAGACCACTGAAGCTTTCTTT
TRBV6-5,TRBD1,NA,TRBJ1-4,CASSYGGTGNEKLFF,TGTGCCAGCAGTTACGGTGGGACAGGGAATGAAAAACTGTTTTTT
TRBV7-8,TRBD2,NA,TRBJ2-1,CASSARLAGGDEQFF,TGTGCCAGCAGCGCGCGACTAGCGGGGGGCGATGAGCAGTTCTTC
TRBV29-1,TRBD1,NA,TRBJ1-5,CSVLDRGEGNQPQHF,TGCAGCGTTTTGGACAGGGGAGAAGGCAATCAGCCCCAGCATTTT
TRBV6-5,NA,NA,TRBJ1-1,CASSYWGEAFF,TGTGCCAGCAGTTATTGGGGCGAAGCTTTCTTT
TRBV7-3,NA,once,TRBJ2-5,CASSLTDKQETQYF,TGTGCCAGCAGCTTAACTGACAAGCAAGAGACCCAGTACTTC
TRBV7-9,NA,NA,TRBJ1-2,CASSSTGDVYGYTF,TGTGCCAGCAGCTCGACAGGAGACGTCTATGGCTACACCTTC
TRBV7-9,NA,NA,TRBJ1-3,CASTRRGGLSGNTIYF,TGTGCCAGCACCCGGAGGGGGGGCTTATCTGGAAACACCATATATTTT
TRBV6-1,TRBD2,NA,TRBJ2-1,CASSEVLAGAPRNEQFF,TGTGCCAGCAGTGAAGTCCTAGCGGGAGCCCCGAGGAATGAGCAGTTCTTC
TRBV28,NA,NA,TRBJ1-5,CASSRQDHPQHF,TGTGCCAGCAGCCGACAAGATCACCCCCAGCATTTT
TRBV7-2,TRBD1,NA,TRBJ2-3,CASGRQGGTDTQYF,TGTGCCAGCGGCAGACAGGGTGGCACAGATACGCAGTATTTT
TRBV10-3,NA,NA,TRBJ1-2,CAIRTTGLRNYGYTF,TGTGCCATCAGAACCACGGGACTAAGGAACTATGGCTACACCTTC
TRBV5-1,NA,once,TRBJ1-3,CASSTGSSGTGNTIYF,TGCGCCAGCAGCACAGGTTCTTCAGGGACTGGAAACACCATATATTTT
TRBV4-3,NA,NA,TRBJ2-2,CASSQGRANTGELFF,TGCGCCAGCAGCCAAGGACGGGCGAACACCGGGGAGCTGTTTTTT
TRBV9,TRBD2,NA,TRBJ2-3,CASSASGPRDTQYF,TGTGCCAGCAGCGCTAGCGGTCCGAGGGATACGCAGTATTTT
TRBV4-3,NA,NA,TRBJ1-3,CASSQAPTTGGAGNTIYF,TGCGCCAGCAGCCAAGCCCCGACAACCGGGGGAGCGGGAAACACCATATATTTT
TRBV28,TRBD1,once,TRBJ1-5,CASSFGADRDNQPQHF,TGTGCCAGCAGTTTTGGGGCCGACAGGGACAATCAGCCCCAGCATTTT
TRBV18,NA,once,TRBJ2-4,CASSPTIISGNIQYF,TGTGCCAGCTCACCCACTATTATTTCGGGAAACATTCAGTACTTC
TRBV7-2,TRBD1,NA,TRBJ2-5,CASSGMGQKETQYF,TGTGCCAGCAGTGGGATGGGACAGAAAGAGACCCAGTACTTC
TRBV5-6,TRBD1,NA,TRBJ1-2,CASGPDRGRGYTF,TGTGCCAGCGGTCCGGACAGGGGGCGCGGCTACACCTTC
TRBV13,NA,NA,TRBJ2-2,CASSFWRSNTGELFF,TGTGCCAGCAGCTTTTGGCGGTCGAACACCGGGGAGCTGTTTTTT
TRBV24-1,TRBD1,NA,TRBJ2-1,CATSDAGTGGYNEQFF,TGTGCCACCAGTGATGCCGGGACAGGGGGGTACAATGAGCAGTTCTTC
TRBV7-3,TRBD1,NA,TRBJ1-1,CASSSGTEGTEAFF,TGTGCCAGCAGCTCTGGGACAGAGGGCACTGAAGCTTTCTTT
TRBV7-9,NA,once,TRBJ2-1,CASSLGGMGFF,TGTGCCAGCAGCTTAGGCGGGATGGGGTTCTTC
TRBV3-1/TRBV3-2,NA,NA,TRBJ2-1,CASKASGGAYNEQFF,TGTGCCAGCAAAGCTTCTGGCGGGGCCTACAATGAGCAGTTCTTC
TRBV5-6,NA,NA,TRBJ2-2,CASSLYGQVNTGELFF,TGTGCCAGCAGCTTATATGGGCAGGTGAACACCGGGGAGCTGTTTTTT
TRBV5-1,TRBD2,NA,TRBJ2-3,CASSLFSGDQDTQYF,TGCGCCAGCAGCCTCTTTAGCGGGGATCAAGATACGCAGTATTTT
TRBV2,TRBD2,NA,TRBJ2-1,CASSEELAGSNEQFF,TGTGCCAGCAGTGAAGAACTAGCGGGGAGTAATGAGCAGTTCTTC
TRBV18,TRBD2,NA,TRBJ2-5,CASSTGGQETQYF,TGTGCCAGCTCAACGGGAGGCCAAGAGACCCAGTACTTC
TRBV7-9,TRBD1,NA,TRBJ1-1,CASSLMGQGARGTEAFF,TGTGCCAGCAGCTTAATGGGACAGGGGGCTCGTGGGACTGAAGCTTTCTTT
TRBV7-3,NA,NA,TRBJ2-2,CASSLNSNGVAGELFF,TGTGCCAGCAGCTTAAATTCGAACGGGGTAGCCGGGGAGCTGTTTTTT
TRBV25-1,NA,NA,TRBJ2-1,CASSETGNEQFF,TGTGCCAGCAGTGAAACCGGCAATGAGCAGTTCTTC
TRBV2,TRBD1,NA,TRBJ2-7,CASSQGETYEQYF,TGTGCCAGCAGCCAGGGGGAAACCTACGAGCAGTACTTC
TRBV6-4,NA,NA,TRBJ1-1,CASSETRNTEAFF,TGTGCCAGCAGTGAAACCAGGAACACTGAAGCTTTCTTT